The source of this T cell receptor beta chain is a study of identical twins' blood T cells. CDR1 and CDR2 from the germline V gene are DFQATT and SNEGSKA (reference sequence). This CDR3 has 14 residues. Trimming took 5 bases from V and 2 from J, leaving 15 bases between them. TCRdb reanalysed the 5' RACE reads using MiXCR and keeps one entry per CDR3 protein. The data show about 370,000 distinct CDR3 sequences, about 28% seen once. This sequence was found in a woman aged 18 to 55 in good health. Sequencing used PBMCs. The chain couples TRBV20-1 to TRBJ1-2; D is perhaps TRBD1 (5 bases). The CDR3 bases are TGCAGTGCTCTCGGGGGTCGAGGAAACTATGGCTACACCTTC. Protein sequence: CSALGGRGNYGYTF.